One and the same sample provided the 14 T cell receptor beta chains below, sequenced in a study of cytomegalovirus exposure and HLA in healthy donors. Sequenced by immunoSEQ multiplex PCR; TCRdb stores in-frame clones only, minus some. Among fewer than 100,000 clones listed, approximately 90% were seen once. Sequences were obtained from PBMCs. Receptors originate from a man under 40 in good health and CMV-seronegative.

This sequence joins TRBV5-5 and TRBJ2-7; 9 nucleotides agree with TRBD1. Germline loops: CDR1 SGHKS, CDR2 YYEKEE (reference sequence). The J segment lost 5 bases and the V segment lost 7 bases, leaving 7 bases of the junction unmatched. The CDR3 has 13 residues. CDR3 protein: CASFGDRVHEQYF. The DNA of the CDR3 is TGTGCCAGCTTTGGGGACAGGGTCCACGAGCAGTACTTC.

The chain links TRBV6-1 to TRBJ2-3; TRBD1 matches 8 bases. CDR3 length equals 15 residues. V trimming: 2 bases; J trimming: 4 bases; junction bases outside the gene matches: 5. Germline V gene data show CDR1 as MNHNS and CDR2 as SASEGT. The CDR3 DNA sequence: TGTGCCAGCAGTGAATTGCAGGGGGCCGCAGATACGCAGTATTTT. It codes for CASSELQGAADTQYF.

The chain carries TRBV6-1 and TRBJ1-5; 7 nucleotides align to TRBD1. V lost 7 bases and J lost 1; bases outside the gene matches: 7. Germline assignment: CDR1 MNHNS and CDR2 SASEGT. The CDR3 is 15 amino acids. The CDR3 nucleotides read TGTGCCAGCACTACCGACAGGGCCAGCAATCAGCCCCAGCATTTT. As protein: CASTTDRASNQPQHF.

This chain connects TRBV5-6 to TRBJ2-7, with TRBD1 identical over 9 bases. The CDR3 is made up of 14 amino acids. Germline V gene lookup returns CDR1 SGHDT and CDR2 YYEEEE. V lost 6 bases, J lost 2 bases, and 6 bases stayed unmatched. The CDR3 is CASILDRGTYEQYF. In DNA form, the CDR3 reads TGTGCCAGCATCCTGGACAGGGGAACCTACGAGCAGTACTTC.

The chain is built from TRBV6-6 and TRBJ1-2, with D unresolved. The length of the CDR3 is 14 residues. V was trimmed by 6 bases and J by 3 bases, leaving 14 bases between them. CDR1 MNHNY and CDR2 SVGAGI come from the germline V gene (reference sequence). The CDR3 sequence is CASRREPADYGYTF. In nucleotides, the CDR3 is TGTGCCAGCAGAAGAGAACCAGCGGACTATGGCTACACCTTC.

The sample holds one count of this clone. The rearrangement links TRBV11-3 to TRBJ2-3, with TRBD1 matching over 7 bases. Germline CDR1 SGHNT, CDR2 YENEEA. Trimming removed 5 bases from V and 3 bases from J; junction bases left unmatched: 14. CDR3 length equals 17 residues. DNA for the CDR3: TGTGCCAGCAGCATTAAACGGGACAGCGGAGGAACAGATACGCAGTATTTT. This sequence encodes CASSIKRDSGGTDTQYF.

This chain connects TRBV11-2 to TRBJ2-3, with 8 bases aligning to TRBD1. This CDR3 contains 16 residues. Trimming at V came to 5 bases and at J to 2 bases, leaving 9 bases not matched to a gene. Germline V gene sequence: CDR1 SGHAT, CDR2 FQNNGV. CDR3 region: CASSLRQGTVTDTQYF. The DNA for the CDR3 is TGTGCCAGCAGCCTAAGACAGGGGACAGTCACAGATACGCAGTATTTT.

This chain uses TRBV2 with TRBJ2-1, with 7 bases aligning to TRBD2. The CDR3 spans 17 residues. Germline V lookup: CDR1 SNHLY, CDR2 FYNNEI. After removal of 4 bases from V and 4 bases from J, the junction contained 13 bases not matched to a gene. CDR3 protein: CASSASGGTYKYNEQFF. The DNA for the CDR3 is TGTGCCAGCAGTGCCTCCGGGGGGACGTATAAGTACAATGAGCAGTTCTTC.

CDR3: CASSLGLHEQYF. The CDR3 DNA reads as TGTGCCAGCAGCTTAGGACTCCACGAGCAGTACTTC. The gene calls are TRBV7-9 and TRBJ2-7; D is uncertain. Looked up from germline, CDR1 is SEHNR and CDR2 is FQNEAQ (reference sequence). V was trimmed by 1 base and J by 5 bases, leaving 6 bases between them. The CDR3 extends over 12 amino acids.

The chain combines TRBV19 with TRBJ2-5; 7 bases agree with TRBD1. This CDR3 is built from 16 residues. V dropped 2 bases and J dropped 7; count of bases not matched to a gene: 13. Germline V CDR1 and CDR2: LNHDA, SQIVND (reference sequence). In nucleotides, the CDR3 is TGTGCCAGTAGTATAAATCCGGGACAGACATTCTTGACCCAGTACTTC. Translation: CASSINPGQTFLTQYF.

The V gene is TRBV19, the J gene TRBJ1-3; 10 positions agree with TRBD1. Trimming cost V 5 bases and J 0 bases; bases outside gene matches: 13. The CDR3 loop spans 19 amino acids. Germline V CDR1 and CDR2: LNHDA, SQIVND (reference sequence). The CDR3 bases are TGTGCCAGTAGTTCCAGTCCGGGACAGGGGTTTTCCTCTGGAAACACCATATATTTT. Translation gives CASSSSPGQGFSSGNTIYF.

The chain joins TRBV2 to TRBJ2-5; possibly TRBD1 for D (7 bases). Germline V CDR1 and CDR2: SNHLY, FYNNEI. The CDR3 runs 14 residues. The V gene lost 8 bases and the J gene lost 3 bases, with 16 bases spanning the gap. CDR3 sequence reads: CASGGLRGEETQYF. The CDR3 region has the DNA TGTGCCAGCGGGGGTCTCAGGGGGGAAGAGACCCAGTACTTC.

V usage is TRBV7-9 and J usage is TRBJ2-1; the D gene is possibly TRBD2 (7 bases). The CDR3 sequence is 13 residues long. The V end lost 0 bases, the J end lost 15 bases, and 15 bases lay between the germline ends. Looked up from germline, CDR1 is SEHNR and CDR2 is FQNEAQ (reference sequence). In DNA form, the CDR3 reads TGTGCCAGCAGCTTAGCGGGGGGGCCCCCCCGGTTCTTC. Protein: CASSLAGGPPRFF.

CDR3 in amino acids: CASRLPNNNSGPLRSSYEQYF. CDR3 nucleotides: TGTGCCAGCAGATTACCCAACAATAATAGCGGGCCTCTCAGGAGCTCCTACGAGCAGTACTTC. The V and J genes are TRBV21-1 and TRBJ2-7; the table's TRBD2 call for D was not verified on the DNA. TRBV21-1 is tagged as a pseudogene. This CDR3 contains 21 residues.